These T cell receptor beta chains were read from a single sample in a study of T-cell memory formation after mild COVID-19. TCRdb re-analysed the 5' RACE reads in MiXCR, keeping a single row per CDR3 protein. Of fewer than 200,000 distinct CDR3 sequences in the sample, about 18% are singletons; the top ten hold 3.9%. The sample comprised PBMCs or a T cell subset sorted from them (not recorded which). The receptors were sampled from a man between 18 and 29 years old who had mild COVID-19 (a few samples of this study predate the infection). Cell type and time point are not known. Each CDR3 is given with its conserved first and last residue. The D gene is left open where the match is weak. Rows may omit the clone size; those that give it use once, few, many or a size class.

clone size: few; V gene: TRBV5-1; J gene: TRBJ2-5; D gene: NA; CDR3 protein: CARPLKRCGTGKYF; CDR3 DNA: TGCGCCAGACCCCTTAAGAGGTGCGGGACTGGGAAGTACTTC
clone size: NA; V gene: TRBV7-7; J gene: TRBJ2-3; D gene: NA; CDR3 protein: CASHRLGADTQYF; CDR3 DNA: TGTGCCAGCCACAGGCTGGGCGCGGATACGCAGTATTTT
clone size: few; V gene: TRBV5-1; J gene: TRBJ2-3; D gene: NA; CDR3 protein: CASSLGIGDTQYF; CDR3 DNA: TGCGCCAGCAGCTTGGGGATTGGGGATACGCAGTATTTT
clone size: NA; V gene: TRBV12-3/TRBV12-4; J gene: TRBJ1-1; D gene: NA; CDR3 protein: CASSLVGDNGAFF; CDR3 DNA: TGTGCCAGCAGTTTAGTGGGAGACAATGGAGCTTTCTTT
clone size: few; V gene: TRBV6-5; J gene: TRBJ2-1; D gene: TRBD2; CDR3 protein: CASSSDTSGGVNEQFF; CDR3 DNA: TGTGCCAGCAGTTCCGATACTAGCGGGGGGGTCAATGAGCAGTTCTTC
clone size: few; V gene: TRBV5-4; J gene: TRBJ2-2; D gene: TRBD1; CDR3 protein: CASGRTGLTGELFF; CDR3 DNA: TGTGCCAGCGGCCGGACAGGGCTCACCGGGGAGCTGTTTTTT
clone size: NA; V gene: TRBV4-3; J gene: TRBJ2-3; D gene: TRBD2; CDR3 protein: CASSPNRLAGSKDTQYF; CDR3 DNA: TGCGCCAGCAGCCCGAATCGACTAGCGGGGTCCAAAGATACGCAGTATTTT
clone size: NA; V gene: TRBV5-5; J gene: TRBJ1-1; D gene: NA; CDR3 protein: CASSRKGDTEAFF; CDR3 DNA: TGTGCCAGCAGCCGCAAGGGCGACACTGAAGCTTTCTTT
clone size: NA; V gene: TRBV28; J gene: TRBJ2-3; D gene: TRBD1; CDR3 protein: CASRTGGRGTDTQYF; CDR3 DNA: TGTGCCAGCAGAACAGGGGGCAGGGGCACAGATACGCAGTATTTT
clone size: many; V gene: TRBV12-3/TRBV12-4; J gene: TRBJ1-1; D gene: NA; CDR3 protein: CASSLSMNTEAFF; CDR3 DNA: TGTGCCAGCAGTTTAAGTATGAACACTGAAGCTTTCTTT
clone size: NA; V gene: TRBV4-1; J gene: TRBJ1-5; D gene: NA; CDR3 protein: CASSHQPRITGNQPQHF; CDR3 DNA: TGCGCCAGCAGCCACCAGCCCAGAATTACCGGGAACCAGCCCCAGCATTTT
clone size: NA; V gene: TRBV11-2; J gene: TRBJ2-2; D gene: NA; CDR3 protein: CASRLEGGNTGELFF; CDR3 DNA: TGTGCCAGCAGACTTGAGGGGGGGAACACCGGGGAGCTGTTTTTT
clone size: few; V gene: TRBV10-1; J gene: TRBJ2-7; D gene: NA; CDR3 protein: CASSEPGYEQYF; CDR3 DNA: TGCGCCAGCAGTGAGCCGGGCTACGAGCAGTACTTC
clone size: few; V gene: TRBV10-2; J gene: TRBJ2-5; D gene: NA; CDR3 protein: CASRTSSLETQYF; CDR3 DNA: TGCGCCAGCAGGACTAGTAGTTTGGAGACCCAGTACTTC
clone size: NA; V gene: TRBV24-1; J gene: TRBJ1-2; D gene: NA; CDR3 protein: CATSDYTGFGYTF; CDR3 DNA: TGTGCCACCAGTGACTACACCGGGTTTGGCTACACCTTC
clone size: many; V gene: TRBV23-1; J gene: TRBJ2-5; D gene: NA; CDR3 protein: CASSQSGLGETQYF; CDR3 DNA: TGCGCCAGCAGTCAATCGGGGTTGGGGGAGACCCAGTACTTC
clone size: few; V gene: TRBV10-3; J gene: TRBJ1-1; D gene: NA; CDR3 protein: CAISGGVLNTEAFF; CDR3 DNA: TGTGCCATCAGCGGCGGAGTACTCAACACTGAAGCTTTCTTT
clone size: few; V gene: TRBV7-2; J gene: TRBJ1-5; D gene: NA; CDR3 protein: CASSLDPGRNQPQHF; CDR3 DNA: TGTGCCAGCAGCTTAGACCCCGGTCGGAATCAGCCCCAGCATTTT
clone size: many; V gene: TRBV5-1; J gene: TRBJ1-1; D gene: TRBD1; CDR3 protein: CASSTSGRGGDTEAFF; CDR3 DNA: TGCGCCAGCAGCACCTCCGGCAGGGGGGGAGACACTGAAGCTTTCTTT
clone size: few; V gene: TRBV7-2; J gene: TRBJ2-2; D gene: NA; CDR3 protein: CASSSQGLYTGELFF; CDR3 DNA: TGTGCCAGCAGTTCTCAGGGACTTTACACCGGGGAGCTGTTTTTT
clone size: few; V gene: TRBV20-1; J gene: TRBJ2-6; D gene: NA; CDR3 protein: CSARDGAGANVLTF; CDR3 DNA: TGCAGTGCTAGAGACGGGGCTGGGGCCAACGTCCTGACTTTC
clone size: many; V gene: TRBV7-2; J gene: TRBJ1-5; D gene: NA; CDR3 protein: CASSLRGNQPQHF; CDR3 DNA: TGTGCCAGCAGCTTAAGGGGCAATCAGCCCCAGCATTTT
clone size: many; V gene: TRBV7-9; J gene: TRBJ2-2; D gene: TRBD2; CDR3 protein: CASSPQPSGGIGELFF; CDR3 DNA: TGTGCCAGCAGCCCCCAGCCTAGCGGGGGAATCGGGGAGCTGTTTTTT
clone size: few; V gene: TRBV7-2; J gene: TRBJ2-1; D gene: TRBD2; CDR3 protein: CASSLGLAGGSEQFF; CDR3 DNA: TGTGCCAGCAGCTTAGGACTAGCGGGGGGCAGTGAGCAGTTCTTC
clone size: many; V gene: TRBV7-6; J gene: TRBJ2-3; D gene: NA; CDR3 protein: CASSSYNTDTQYF; CDR3 DNA: TGTGCCAGCAGCTCGTACAACACAGATACGCAGTATTTT
clone size: few; V gene: TRBV7-2; J gene: TRBJ2-5; D gene: TRBD2; CDR3 protein: CASSYRLAGGETQYF; CDR3 DNA: TGTGCCAGCAGCTACAGGCTAGCGGGGGGAGAGACCCAGTACTTC
clone size: NA; V gene: TRBV12-3/TRBV12-4; J gene: TRBJ2-1; D gene: TRBD1; CDR3 protein: CASSLVRGPLEQFF; CDR3 DNA: TGTGCCAGCAGTTTAGTTAGGGGGCCCTTGGAGCAGTTCTTC
clone size: few; V gene: TRBV7-2; J gene: TRBJ1-3; D gene: TRBD1; CDR3 protein: CASSQRTGRDTIYF; CDR3 DNA: TGTGCCAGCAGCCAGAGGACAGGCCGGGACACCATATATTTT
clone size: NA; V gene: TRBV4-1; J gene: TRBJ2-7; D gene: NA; CDR3 protein: CASSQPRSSYEQYF; CDR3 DNA: TGCGCCAGCAGCCAACCCCGAAGCTCCTACGAGCAGTACTTC
clone size: few; V gene: TRBV11-2; J gene: TRBJ2-3; D gene: NA; CDR3 protein: CASSLTGGRDTQYF; CDR3 DNA: TGTGCCAGCAGCTTAACCGGGGGTAGGGATACGCAGTATTTT
clone size: medium-sized; V gene: TRBV3-1; J gene: TRBJ2-5; D gene: NA; CDR3 protein: CASSQDPRVREETQYF; CDR3 DNA: TGTGCCAGCAGCCAAGATCCTCGGGTGCGGGAAGAGACCCAGTACTTC
clone size: NA; V gene: TRBV9; J gene: TRBJ2-3; D gene: NA; CDR3 protein: CASSAGWGVTDTQYF; CDR3 DNA: TGTGCCAGCAGCGCCGGGTGGGGGGTCACAGATACGCAGTATTTT
clone size: NA; V gene: TRBV2; J gene: TRBJ2-3; D gene: NA; CDR3 protein: CATPRRGGTDTQYF; CDR3 DNA: TGTGCCACCCCGAGGAGAGGGGGTACAGATACGCAGTATTTT
clone size: few; V gene: TRBV20-1; J gene: TRBJ2-5; D gene: NA; CDR3 protein: CSARTLGTQETQYF; CDR3 DNA: TGCAGTGCTAGAACCCTTGGGACCCAAGAGACCCAGTACTTC
clone size: few; V gene: TRBV6-2/TRBV6-3; J gene: TRBJ2-6; D gene: NA; CDR3 protein: CASSYPTTGLFSGANVLTF; CDR3 DNA: TGTGCCAGCAGTTACCCCACTACAGGACTCTTCTCTGGGGCCAACGTCCTGACTTTC
clone size: NA; V gene: TRBV7-2; J gene: TRBJ1-4; D gene: NA; CDR3 protein: CASREHEKLFF; CDR3 DNA: TGTGCCAGCAGGGAACATGAAAAACTGTTTTTT
clone size: few; V gene: TRBV27; J gene: TRBJ1-1; D gene: TRBD1; CDR3 protein: CASSRTRQGNTEAFF; CDR3 DNA: TGTGCCAGCAGCCGCACTCGACAGGGGAACACTGAAGCTTTCTTT
clone size: once; V gene: TRBV13; J gene: TRBJ2-5; D gene: TRBD2; CDR3 protein: CASSSATSGGLQETQYF; CDR3 DNA: TGTGCCAGCAGCTCGGCTACTAGCGGGGGACTCCAAGAGACCCAGTACTTC
clone size: few; V gene: TRBV10-3; J gene: TRBJ2-3; D gene: NA; CDR3 protein: CAISESHTQYF; CDR3 DNA: TGTGCCATCAGTGAGTCCCATACGCAGTATTTT
clone size: few; V gene: TRBV7-2; J gene: TRBJ2-7; D gene: NA; CDR3 protein: CASSYGGRSSSEQYF; CDR3 DNA: TGTGCCAGCAGCTACGGAGGTAGAAGCAGTTCCGAGCAGTACTTC
clone size: few; V gene: TRBV11-1; J gene: TRBJ1-1; D gene: NA; CDR3 protein: CASSFNPGGSTEAFF; CDR3 DNA: TGTGCCAGCAGCTTCAATCCGGGGGGCTCCACTGAAGCTTTCTTT
clone size: few; V gene: TRBV6-6; J gene: TRBJ2-5; D gene: NA; CDR3 protein: CASSFQQETQYF; CDR3 DNA: TGTGCCAGCAGTTTTCAACAGGAGACCCAGTACTTC
clone size: NA; V gene: TRBV7-8; J gene: TRBJ1-1; D gene: TRBD1; CDR3 protein: CASSWNRGGTEAFF; CDR3 DNA: TGTGCCAGCAGCTGGAACAGGGGCGGAACTGAAGCTTTCTTT
clone size: once; V gene: TRBV5-1; J gene: TRBJ2-5; D gene: TRBD1; CDR3 protein: CASSSTGTGRETQYF; CDR3 DNA: TGCGCCAGCAGCTCGACCGGGACAGGGCGCGAGACCCAGTACTTC
clone size: few; V gene: TRBV28; J gene: TRBJ1-1; D gene: TRBD1; CDR3 protein: CASSLTGEVGTEAFF; CDR3 DNA: TGTGCCAGCAGTCTAACAGGGGAGGTCGGCACTGAAGCTTTCTTT
clone size: NA; V gene: TRBV7-2; J gene: TRBJ2-3; D gene: TRBD2; CDR3 protein: CASSLGGGALDTQYF; CDR3 DNA: TGTGCCAGCAGCTTAGGCGGGGGGGCTCTGGATACGCAGTATTTT
clone size: few; V gene: TRBV5-1; J gene: TRBJ2-3; D gene: TRBD2; CDR3 protein: CASSISGGDTDTQYF; CDR3 DNA: TGCGCCAGCAGCATTAGCGGGGGGGACACAGATACGCAGTATTTT
clone size: few; V gene: TRBV7-2; J gene: TRBJ2-5; D gene: NA; CDR3 protein: CASSPRVFGKTQYF; CDR3 DNA: TGTGCCAGCAGCCCCCGGGTCTTTGGTAAGACCCAGTACTTC
clone size: NA; V gene: TRBV5-1; J gene: TRBJ2-2; D gene: NA; CDR3 protein: CASRDGNTGELFF; CDR3 DNA: TGCGCCAGCAGAGACGGGAACACCGGGGAGCTGTTTTTT
clone size: NA; V gene: TRBV7-2; J gene: TRBJ2-7; D gene: NA; CDR3 protein: CASSLQSNTYEQYF; CDR3 DNA: TGTGCCAGCAGCCTCCAATCTAATACCTACGAGCAGTACTTC
clone size: NA; V gene: TRBV20-1; J gene: TRBJ1-2; D gene: TRBD1; CDR3 protein: CSARHSGGAYGYTF; CDR3 DNA: TGCAGTGCTAGACATTCAGGGGGCGCCTATGGCTACACCTTC
clone size: NA; V gene: TRBV5-5; J gene: TRBJ2-2; D gene: NA; CDR3 protein: CASSLELISTGELFF; CDR3 DNA: TGTGCCAGCAGCTTGGAGCTAATTTCCACCGGGGAGCTGTTTTTT
clone size: few; V gene: TRBV7-2; J gene: TRBJ1-4; D gene: NA; CDR3 protein: CASSPTGGGGEKLFF; CDR3 DNA: TGTGCCAGCAGCCCGACCGGGGGCGGAGGTGAAAAACTGTTTTTT